The 13 T cell receptor beta chains below come from one sample, sequenced in a study of radiation and T cells in renal cell carcinoma. Generated by immunoSEQ multiplex PCR, the TCRdb table keeps only in-frame clones and is missing some. The table lists approximately 120,000 clones, approximately 80% of them singletons. Indicated time point: baseline pretreatment blood. Treatment given: 15 Gy SBRT to primary tumor, nephrectomy 4 weeks later. The source material was blood, sampled from a patient whose treatment included radiotherapy and nephrectomy. The origin of the receptors is a woman aged 60-70 years with renal cell carcinoma.

The V gene is TRBV19, the J gene TRBJ1-1; D call uncertain. The CDR3 runs 14 residues. The germline gives CDR1 LNHDA, CDR2 SQIVND (reference sequence). Deletions cut 3 bases from V and 4 bases from J, with 12 bases between. The CDR3 loop is CASSMGGGITEAFF. The CDR3 DNA is TGTGCCAGTAGTATGGGAGGAGGGATCACTGAAGCTTTCTTT.

The genes are TRBV28 and TRBJ2-2; 10 nucleotides agree with TRBD2. The junction had 5 bases not matched to a gene; V was cut back by 6 bases and J by 4 bases. Germline V gene data show CDR1 as MDHEN and CDR2 as SYDVKM. CDR3 length: 15 residues. CDR3 in DNA: TGTGCCAGCAGCACTAGCGGGGTGGGCACCGGGGAGCTGTTTTTT. Protein sequence: CASSTSGVGTGELFF.

This clone is a singleton in its sample. The chain carries TRBV5-1 and TRBJ2-5; 9 bases match TRBD1. The CDR3 loop spans 14 amino acids. Germline V gene lookup returns CDR1 SGHRS and CDR2 YFSETQ. V lost 1 base to trimming and J lost 4 bases; unmatched junction nucleotides: 2. The CDR3 coding sequence is TGCGCCAGCAGCTTGACAGGGGGCTTAGAGACCCAGTACTTC. Its translation: CASSLTGGLETQYF.

The rearrangement links TRBV7-9 to TRBJ2-1; D remains ambiguous. The CDR3 runs to 15 residues. Trimming pared 5 bases from V and 4 bases from J, leaving 15 bases between. Germline loops: CDR1 SEHNR, CDR2 FQNEAQ (reference sequence). CDR3 in DNA: TGTGCCAGCAGCCGATCCTTCGGAGTTTACAATGAGCAGTTCTTC. This encodes CASSRSFGVYNEQFF.

This rearrangement joins TRBV18 to TRBJ2-7, with TRBD1 matching 11 bases. After removal of 3 bases from V and 6 bases from J, the junction contained 10 bases not matched to a gene. Germline loops: CDR1 KGHSH, CDR2 LQKENI. This CDR3 spans 16 amino acids. CDR3 amino acids: CASSPQGSGTGGEQYF. CDR3 bases: TGTGCCAGCTCACCCCAGGGGAGCGGGACAGGGGGCGAGCAGTACTTC.

The CDR3 region has the DNA TGTGCCACCCGGGGGTGGGAGACCCAGTACTTC. Translating it yields CATRGWETQYF. The rearrangement uses TRBV10-3 and TRBJ2-5; maybe TRBD2 (6 bases). This CDR3 has 11 residues. With 10 bases removed from V and 5 bases from J, the gap between germline ends came to 11 bases. Per germline, CDR1 ENHRY and CDR2 SYGVKD.

The chain recombines TRBV15 with TRBJ1-1, with 8 bases identical to TRBD1. Germline V gene sequence: CDR1 LNHNV, CDR2 YYDKDF (reference sequence). The CDR3 totals 17 residues. The ends lost 0 bases at V and 1 base at J; junction bases unmatched: 7. CDR3 nucleotides: TGTGCCACCAGCAGAGACTCAGGGGGCGTCAGGAACACTGAAGCTTTCTTT. This translates into CATSRDSGGVRNTEAFF.

The V and J genes are TRBV2 and TRBJ1-5; the D is unclear. V lost 8 bases, J lost 5 bases, and 13 bases lay in between. This CDR3 contains 13 residues. The germline V gene encodes CDR1 SNHLY and CDR2 FYNNEI. The CDR3 loop reads CASAKERDQPQHF. CDR3 in DNA: TGTGCCAGCGCCAAGGAAAGGGATCAGCCCCAGCATTTT. Drawing the rest from reference TRBV2 and TRBJ1-5, the complete variable domain is EPEVTQTPSHQVTQMGQEVILRCVPISNHLYFYWYRQILGQKVEFLVSFYNNEISEKSEIFDDQFSVERPDGSNFTLKIRSTKLEDSAMYFCASAKERDQPQHFGDGTRLSIL.

This rearrangement joins TRBV5-1 to TRBJ1-2; TRBD1 is a possible D gene (6 bases). Trimming removed 7 bases at V and 5 bases at J, with 18 bases between. Germline V gives CDR1 SGHRS, CDR2 YFSETQ. This CDR3 spans 14 amino acids. In DNA, the CDR3 is TGCGCCAGCGGGCCACCACAGGGAAGTTATGGCTACACCTTC. Residues: CASGPPQGSYGYTF.

V is TRBV19 and J is TRBJ1-5; D remains ambiguous. The germline V gene has CDR1 LNHDA and CDR2 SQIVND (reference sequence). This CDR3 has 12 residues. Trimming removed 0 bases from V and 7 bases from J, with 4 bases in between. CDR3 protein: CASSIDGQPQHF. CDR3 DNA: TGTGCCAGTAGTATAGATGGACAGCCCCAGCATTTT.

This clone was recorded once. V usage is TRBV7-3 and J usage is TRBJ2-1; D ambiguous. The CDR3 has 16 amino acids. Germline V lookup: CDR1 SGHTA, CDR2 FQGTGA. Deletions cut 0 bases from V and 3 bases from J, with 12 bases between. The CDR3 bases are TGTGCCAGCAGCTTAACTTACGCGCAGAACTACAATGAGCAGTTCTTC. This translates into CASSLTYAQNYNEQFF.

V and J are TRBV29-1 and TRBJ1-2; D gene uncertain. Deletions cut 4 bases from V and 5 bases from J, with 14 bases between. Germline CDR1 is SQVTM and CDR2 is ANQGSEA. The CDR3 runs to 13 residues. The CDR3 region is CSVGGRFQYGYTF. In nucleotides, the CDR3 is TGCAGCGTTGGCGGCAGGTTTCAGTATGGCTACACCTTC.

The V and J genes are TRBV27 and TRBJ1-5, with TRBD1 matching 8 bases. The CDR3 has 13 residues. V trimming: 5 bases; J trimming: 5 bases; junction bases outside the gene matches: 2. CDR1 MNHEY and CDR2 SMNVEV come from the germline V gene (reference sequence). CDR3 coding DNA: TGTGCCAGCAGTAAGGACAGGGATCAGCCCCAGCATTTT. This translates into CASSKDRDQPQHF.